Listed here are 14 T cell receptor beta chains from one sample, sequenced in a study of a mutant IDH1 vaccine in newly diagnosed glioma. The antigens of these receptors remain unknown. The repertoire was sequenced with immunoSEQ multiplex PCR; TCRdb's copy has only in-frame clones and lacks some. This table holds 50,000 to 65,000 clones, 85% to 90% found once. The time point: week 23, last vaccination. Every single dose of the vaccine, 300 ug of mutant IDH1 20-mer peptide, came with topical imiquimod. The sequenced sample was PBMCs, obtained from a glioma patient whose treatment included an IDH1 peptide vaccine. These receptor sequences come from a man aged 35 to 55 with glioma.

The rearrangement uses TRBV21-1 and TRBJ2-7; the table's D call TRBD1 went unverified against the DNA. TRBV21-1 is deemed a pseudogene. The CDR3 totals 12 residues. The CDR3 region has the DNA TGTGCCACCTGGACAGGGGACTACGAGCAGTACTTC. It encodes CATWTGDYEQYF.

This clone was seen only once. The rearrangement joins TRBV19 to TRBJ2-5, with 10 bases lining up with TRBD2. After removal of 6 bases from V and 1 base from J, the junction contained 8 bases not matched to a gene. There are 16 residues in the CDR3. Germline V gene data show CDR1 as LNHDA and CDR2 as SQIVND (reference sequence). The DNA of the CDR3 is TGTGCCAGTAGACGGGGACGGACTAGCGGCCAAGAGACCCAGTACTTC. Protein sequence: CASRRGRTSGQETQYF.

The rearrangement joins TRBV6-1 to TRBJ1-2, with D hard to call. Trimming stripped 2 bases from V and 0 bases from J, with 7 bases between. The CDR3 has 14 amino acids. Per germline, CDR1 MNHNS and CDR2 SASEGT. The CDR3 reads CASSEQPSNYGYTF. The CDR3 DNA follows: TGTGCCAGCAGTGAACAACCTTCTAACTATGGCTACACCTTC.

J is TRBJ2-5 and V is TRBV19; 9 bases agree with TRBD2. The germline V gene encodes CDR1 LNHDA and CDR2 SQIVND (reference sequence). V lost 6 bases, J lost 5 bases, and 7 bases stayed unmatched. This CDR3 spans 14 amino acids. The CDR3 DNA follows: TGTGCCAGTAGAGGTAGCGGGAGTTCTGAGACCCAGTACTTC. Translated: CASRGSGSSETQYF.

V usage is TRBV4-2 and J usage is TRBJ2-3; D unclear. CDR1 is LGHNA, CDR2 YNFKEQ, per germline. CDR3 length: 15 amino acids. The germline V and J ends were trimmed by 0 bases and 6 bases, with 13 bases remaining between them. The CDR3 loop is CASSQERPRPDTQYF. In nucleotides, the CDR3 is TGTGCCAGCAGCCAAGAACGCCCGCGGCCGGATACGCAGTATTTT.

The chain has TRBV5-1 and TRBJ2-5; 9 positions agree with TRBD2. Germline V gene sequence: CDR1 SGHRS, CDR2 YFSETQ. This CDR3 has 15 amino acids. V was clipped by 5 bases and J by 5 bases; unmatched bases: 10. In nucleotides, the CDR3 is TGCGCCAGCAGAGGGGGCGGGAGGGCCGGTGAGACCCAGTACTTC. It codes for CASRGGGRAGETQYF. Looking up the rest from reference TRBV5-1 and TRBJ2-5 gives the full variable domain: KAGVTQTPRYLIKTRGQQVTLSCSPISGHRSVSWYQQTPGQGLQFLFEYFSETQRNKGNFPGRFSGRQFSNSRSEMNVSTLELGDSALYLCASRGGGRAGETQYFGPGTRLLVL.

This clone was seen just once. The V call is TRBV2, the J call TRBJ1-4; D gene ambiguous. CDR1 and CDR2 (germline): SNHLY, FYNNEI. V was pared by 7 bases and J by 0 bases, with 9 bases between. The CDR3 runs 14 residues. The CDR3 sequence: CASTSRTTNEKLFF. The CDR3 DNA sequence: TGTGCCAGCACATCTAGGACAACTAATGAAAAACTGTTTTTT.

The chain is built from TRBV7-6 and TRBJ1-1; 7 bases fit TRBD1. The CDR3 runs to 15 residues. Germline V lookup: CDR1 SGHVS, CDR2 FNYEAQ. Trimming cost V 5 bases and J 2 bases; bases outside gene matches: 8. The CDR3 region is CASSLNRGINTEAFF. CDR3 in DNA: TGTGCCAGCAGCCTAAACAGGGGAATAAACACTGAAGCTTTCTTT.

The chain is built from TRBV7-3 and TRBJ2-1, with 9 bases lining up with TRBD2. The CDR3 runs 15 residues. The germline V gene encodes CDR1 SGHTA and CDR2 FQGTGA. V was clipped by 2 bases and J by 8 bases; unmatched bases: 7. For the CDR3, the DNA is TGTGCCAGCAGCTTAGGGGCGGGAGGGGCAGATGAGCAGTTCTTC. This sequence encodes CASSLGAGGADEQFF.

This chain uses TRBV7-3 with TRBJ2-7, with D maybe TRBD1 (6 bases). CDR1 and CDR2 (germline): SGHTA, FQGTGA. Trimming cost V 2 bases and J 4 bases, with 15 bases left between them. CDR3 size: 15 residues. The CDR3 loop is CASSLPGRGGYEQYF. CDR3 sequence (DNA): TGTGCCAGCAGCTTACCCGGCAGGGGTGGGTACGAGCAGTACTTC.

This chain links TRBV15 with TRBJ2-1, with D perhaps TRBD1 (6 bases). The CDR3 sequence is 13 residues long. Trimming stripped 2 bases from V and 5 bases from J, with 7 bases between. From germline, CDR1 is LNHNV and CDR2 YYDKDF (reference sequence). CDR3 loop: CATSRQGNNEQFF. The CDR3 DNA sequence: TGTGCCACCAGCAGACAGGGGAACAATGAGCAGTTCTTC.

The chain employs TRBV5-8 and TRBJ1-5, with D hard to call. The CDR3 length is 13 residues. The germline gives CDR1 SGHTS, CDR2 YDEGEE. V was pared by 4 bases and J by 4 bases, with 9 bases between. The CDR3 DNA is TGTGCCAGCAGCCACAGTAAGAATCAGCCCCAGCATTTT. Its protein product is CASSHSKNQPQHF.

In its sample, this clone was seen once. The chain employs TRBV18 and TRBJ1-2, with TRBD1 matching 9 bases. Germline CDR1 KGHSH, CDR2 LQKENI. The V gene end was trimmed by 4 bases and the J gene end by 14 bases; junction bases not matched to a gene: 14. The CDR3 is 14 amino acids. In DNA form, the CDR3 reads TGTGCCAGCTCACAACCGGGACAGGGTTTTTCGCGGACCTTC. Protein: CASSQPGQGFSRTF. Looking up the rest from reference TRBV18 and TRBJ1-2 gives the full variable domain: NAGVMQNPRHLVRRRGQEARLRCSPMKGHSHVYWYRQLPEEGLKFMVYLQKENIIDESGMPKERFSAEFPKEGPSILRIQQVVRGDSAAYFCASSQPGQGFSRTFGSGTRLTVV.

The chain links TRBV4-2 to TRBJ2-1; 9 bases match TRBD1. The CDR3 extends over 15 amino acids. V was clipped by 1 base and J by 9 bases; unmatched bases: 7. Per the germline V gene, CDR1 is LGHNA and CDR2 is YNFKEQ. The CDR3 bases are TGTGCCAGCAGCCAAGGCACAGGGGGCGGTTCTGAGCAGTTCTTC. Residues: CASSQGTGGGSEQFF.